The entry below describes one T cell receptor beta chain. As yet, its antigen is unknown. The repertoire was sequenced with immunoSEQ multiplex PCR; TCRdb's copy has only in-frame clones and lacks some. The repertoire holds about 2.2 million clones, with more than 85% as singletons. Naive CD8 cells were CD45RO-negative, positively selected for CCR7, excluding terminally differentiated effector memory CD45RA+ cells. The healthy adult donors were HIV-negative and reported no recent acute infections or vaccinations. Adult Caucasians living in Nashville, Tennessee made up all of the donors. These data are taken from a study of shared clonotypes between healthy human individuals. General observations from the study: Even with large depth, rarefaction showed that sorted-subset sequencing was incomplete.

This CDR3 has 15 residues. Germline assignment: CDR1 SEHNR and CDR2 FQNEAQ (reference sequence). Trimming cost V 4 bases and J 9 bases, with 19 bases left between them. The source is a man younger than 30 in good health. Some clones in this sample may be carry-over from other donors' samples. The V and J genes are TRBV7-9 and TRBJ2-1, with D tentatively TRBD2 (5 bases). Sequenced input: naive CD8+ T cells from PBMCs. The CDR3 sequence is CASSSLPGEVGEQFF. As DNA, the CDR3 is TGTGCCAGCAGCTCCCTCCCCGGGGAAGTAGGTGAGCAGTTCTTC. The entire variable domain, with the rest obtained from reference TRBV7-9 and TRBJ2-1, is as follows: DTGVSQNPRHKITKRGQNVTFRCDPISEHNRLYWYRQTLGQGPEFLTYFQNEAQLEKSRLLSDRFSAERPKGSFSTLEIQRTEQGDSAMYLCASSSLPGEVGEQFFGPGTRLTVL.